The 30 T cell receptor beta chains below were found in one sample sequenced in a study of blood T cell repertoires in COVID-19. Here immunoSEQ multiplex PCR was the method, and the copy in TCRdb shows in-frame clones only, minus some. The data show 150,000 to 200,000 clones, around 88% seen once. The sample taken for sequencing was peripheral blood. The receptors were sampled from a woman in her 30s with acute or convalescent COVID-19.

The J gene is TRBJ2-5, the V gene TRBV5-1; perhaps TRBD1 as D (6 bases). The V end was cut by 7 bases, the J end by 2 bases, with 12 bases between. This CDR3 is built from 13 residues. Germline lookup yields CDR1 SGHRS and CDR2 YFSETQ. CDR3 in DNA: TGCGCCAGCCGACGGACAGAACAAGAGACCCAGTACTTC. The encoded protein is CASRRTEQETQYF. The whole variable domain, remainder taken from reference TRBV5-1 and TRBJ2-5, is KAGVTQTPRYLIKTRGQQVTLSCSPISGHRSVSWYQQTPGQGLQFLFEYFSETQRNKGNFPGRFSGRQFSNSRSEMNVSTLELGDSALYLCASRRTEQETQYFGPGTRLLVL.

V gene TRBV2 combines with J gene TRBJ2-1; no firm D call. V was clipped by 3 bases and J by 10 bases, with 4 bases between them. Germline V gene sequence: CDR1 SNHLY, CDR2 FYNNEI. The CDR3 consists of 10 residues. CDR3 coding DNA: TGTGCCAGCAGTGATAGAGAGCAGTTCTTC. Its translation is CASSDREQFF.

This CDR3 reads CASRDNQETQYF. The CDR3 DNA is TGCGCCAGCAGGGACAACCAAGAGACCCAGTACTTC. The chain couples TRBV5-1 to TRBJ2-5; D possibly corresponds to TRBD1 (5 bases). Germline CDR1 is SGHRS and CDR2 is YFSETQ. The CDR3 has 12 residues. The germline V and J ends were trimmed by 5 bases and 0 bases, with 5 bases remaining between them.

The gene calls are TRBV12-3 or TRBV12-4 and TRBJ1-5; D gene ambiguous. V lost 4 bases, J lost 6 bases, and 7 bases lay in between. This CDR3 has 12 amino acids. The CDR3 region is CASSSTVQPQHF. In DNA form, the CDR3 reads TGTGCCAGCAGTTCCACAGTTCAGCCCCAGCATTTT.

J is TRBJ2-2 and V is TRBV15, with 15 bases that match TRBD2. From germline, CDR1 is LNHNV and CDR2 YYDKDF (reference sequence). Trimming cost V 8 bases and J 0 bases; bases outside gene matches: 7. This CDR3 comprises 18 residues. The CDR3 is CATLPGLAGGSNTGELFF. CDR3 DNA: TGTGCCACCCTGCCGGGACTAGCGGGAGGATCGAACACCGGGGAGCTGTTTTTT. The variable domain in full, completed from reference TRBV15 and TRBJ2-2, reads DAMVIQNPRYQVTQFGKPVTLSCSQTLNHNVMYWYQQKSSQAPKLLFHYYDKDFNNEADTPDNFQSRRPNTSFCFLDIRSPGLGDTAMYLCATLPGLAGGSNTGELFFGEGSRLTVL.

This chain's CDR3 is CATSTKKGANVLTF. The DNA of the CDR3 is TGTGCCACCAGCACTAAAAAGGGGGCCAACGTCCTGACTTTC. V usage is TRBV15 and J usage is TRBJ2-6; D ambiguous. Looked up from germline, CDR1 is LNHNV and CDR2 is YYDKDF (reference sequence). With 4 bases removed from V and 4 bases from J, the gap between germline ends came to 8 bases. CDR3 length equals 14 residues.

The chain employs TRBV5-1 and TRBJ2-3, with 10 bases aligning to TRBD2. CDR3 size: 16 residues. CDR1 SGHRS and CDR2 YFSETQ come from the germline V gene. J lost 0 bases, V lost 4 bases, and 5 bases had no gene match. In nucleotides, the CDR3 is TGCGCCAGCAGCGGAGGACTAGCGGATAGCACAGATACGCAGTATTTT. Translation gives CASSGGLADSTDTQYF.

The chain has TRBV5-6 and TRBJ2-7; D is uncertain. From germline, CDR1 is SGHDT and CDR2 YYEEEE. The CDR3 has 15 amino acids. V lost 3 bases and J lost 0, with 13 bases in between. CDR3 region: CASSYGLTRSYEQYF. For the CDR3, the DNA is TGTGCCAGCAGCTACGGTCTTACCCGCTCCTACGAGCAGTACTTC.

The chain employs TRBV6-5 and TRBJ1-3, with 8 bases that match TRBD1. CDR1 is MNHEY and CDR2 is SVGAGI in the germline V gene. The CDR3 has 13 amino acids. The ends lost 11 bases at V and 8 bases at J; junction bases unmatched: 11. CDR3 sequence (DNA): TGTGCCGGACAAGACAGGGGATGGGACACCATATATTTT. Its protein product is CAGQDRGWDTIYF.

V and J are TRBV27 and TRBJ1-5; D remains ambiguous. Trimming took 8 bases from V and 2 from J, leaving 10 bases between them. This CDR3 has 13 residues. CDR1 and CDR2 from the germline V gene are MNHEY and SMNVEV (reference sequence). The CDR3 here is CASSPKGNQPQHF. The CDR3 nucleotides read TGTGCCAGCTCCCCTAAAGGCAATCAGCCCCAGCATTTT.

This chain connects TRBV28 to TRBJ2-7; 12 bases line up with TRBD2. Germline lookup yields CDR1 MDHEN and CDR2 SYDVKM. CDR3 length: 18 residues. V was pared by 3 bases and J by 5 bases, with 14 bases of the junction left unmatched. The CDR3 DNA reads TGTGCCAGCAGTTTGAACGCCCGACTAGCGGGAGAAGTGGACGAGCAGTACTTC. Amino acid sequence: CASSLNARLAGEVDEQYF.

The chain is built from TRBV3-1 (or the pseudogene TRBV3-2) and TRBJ1-4; the match to TRBD1 covers 9 bases. This CDR3 has 14 residues. Trimming cost V 4 bases and J 8 bases; bases outside gene matches: 5. Germline V gene lookup returns CDR1 LGHDT and CDR2 YNNKEL (reference sequence). The CDR3 loop is CASSPRDRVEKLFF. Written as DNA, the CDR3 is TGTGCCAGCAGCCCGCGGGACAGGGTCGAAAAACTGTTTTTT.

The chain couples TRBV15 to TRBJ2-1; 9 bases align to TRBD2. The CDR3 has 16 amino acids. Germline CDR1 LNHNV, CDR2 YYDKDF (reference sequence). J lost 9 bases, V lost 5 bases, and 14 bases had no gene match. The CDR3 protein is CATSASGRFPSGEQFF. In nucleotides, the CDR3 is TGTGCCACCAGCGCAAGCGGGAGGTTCCCTAGCGGTGAGCAGTTCTTC.

V is TRBV9 and J is TRBJ1-3; D unclear. The V gene's germline CDR1 is SGDLS and CDR2 YYNGEE. V gave up 0 bases and J gave up 0 bases, with 4 bases separating them. CDR3 length: 14 residues. CDR3 loop: CASSVGHSGNTIYF. The CDR3 DNA is TGTGCCAGCAGCGTAGGACACTCTGGAAACACCATATATTTT.

V and J are TRBV7-2 and TRBJ2-7, with 7 bases matching TRBD2. Trimming took 4 bases from V and 4 from J; bases not matched to a gene: 4. Germline assignment: CDR1 SGHTA and CDR2 FQGNSA. The CDR3 is made up of 13 amino acids. The CDR3 coding sequence is TGTGCCAGCAGCTGGGACTACCGATACGAGCAGTACTTC. Residues: CASSWDYRYEQYF.

This chain connects TRBV7-8 to TRBJ2-7; 7 nucleotides align to TRBD1. In germline, CDR1 is SGHVS, CDR2 FQNEAQ. The CDR3 is 14 amino acids. Losses at the gene ends were 5 bases for V and 3 bases for J; bases not matched to a gene: 7. The CDR3 protein is CASSPRDRVYEQYF. CDR3 DNA: TGTGCCAGCAGCCCCCGGGACAGAGTCTACGAGCAGTACTTC. Full variable domain (outside the CDR3, taken from reference TRBV7-8 and TRBJ2-7): GAGVSQSPRYKVAKRGQDVALRCDPISGHVSLFWYQQALGQGPEFLTYFQNEAQLDKSGLPSDRFFAERPEGSVSTLKIQRTQQEDSAVYLCASSPRDRVYEQYFGPGTRLTVT.

The CDR3 loop reads CASSPESSTDTQYF. Written as DNA, the CDR3 is TGTGCCAGCTCGCCAGAGAGTAGCACAGATACGCAGTATTTT. The chain employs TRBV18 and TRBJ2-3; D remains ambiguous. V dropped 6 bases and J dropped 0 bases, with 10 bases sitting between them. The CDR3 runs to 14 residues. From germline, CDR1 is KGHSH and CDR2 LQKENI.

This chain connects TRBV6-5 to TRBJ1-2, with D perhaps TRBD1 (6 bases). V lost 6 bases and J lost 6, with 20 bases in between. The V gene's germline CDR1 is MNHEY and CDR2 SVGAGI. The CDR3 extends over 15 amino acids. In DNA, the CDR3 is TGTGCCAGCAGAGACATCACAGGGTTAGGTGATGGCTACACCTTC. Protein: CASRDITGLGDGYTF.

The rearrangement links TRBV5-1 to TRBJ2-7; weak D call: TRBD1 (6 bases). CDR1 is SGHRS and CDR2 is YFSETQ in the germline V gene. The CDR3 is 14 residues long. The V gene lost 4 bases and the J gene lost 6 bases, with 17 bases spanning the gap. CDR3 DNA sequence: TGCGCCAGCAGCACCTACAGGGTCGGCATCGAGCAGTACTTC. Residues: CASSTYRVGIEQYF.

The V and J genes are TRBV6-1 and TRBJ2-3, with D possibly being TRBD2 (6 bases). This CDR3 comprises 14 residues. The germline V gene encodes CDR1 MNHNS and CDR2 SASEGT. V lost 3 bases to trimming and J lost 0 bases, with 7 bases between them. CDR3 nucleotides: TGTGCCAGCAGTGAGCGGGGTAGCACAGATACGCAGTATTTT. Amino acid sequence: CASSERGSTDTQYF.

V and J are TRBV27 and TRBJ2-1; D ambiguous. CDR1 MNHEY and CDR2 SMNVEV come from the germline V gene (reference sequence). V shed 7 bases and J shed 0 bases, with 10 bases lying between them. The CDR3 is 14 residues long. DNA for the CDR3: TGTGCCAGCAAGCTTCAAAGCTCCTACAATGAGCAGTTCTTC. This codes for CASKLQSSYNEQFF.

This clone was counted only a few times. The chain carries TRBV9 and TRBJ1-5; 8 bases map to TRBD1. CDR3 length equals 15 residues. The V gene end was trimmed by 3 bases and the J gene end by 6 bases; junction bases not matched to a gene: 8. In germline, CDR1 is SGDLS, CDR2 YYNGEE. In nucleotides, the CDR3 is TGTGCCAGCAGCGAAACGACAGGGGATGGTCAGCCCCAGCATTTT. As protein: CASSETTGDGQPQHF.

The J gene is TRBJ2-1, the V gene TRBV6-2 or TRBV6-3; no clear D. Germline V gene data show CDR1 as MNHEY and CDR2 as SVGEGT. The CDR3 sequence is 13 residues long. Trimming took 2 bases from V and 4 from J, leaving 6 bases between them. The CDR3: CASSYTIYNEQFF. The CDR3 nucleotides read TGTGCCAGCAGTTACACAATTTACAATGAGCAGTTCTTC.

The chain carries TRBV10-1 and TRBJ2-7; no definite D call. Trimming cost V 0 bases and J 6 bases, with 12 bases left between them. The CDR3 runs 14 residues. Per the germline V gene, CDR1 is WNHNN and CDR2 is SYGVQD (reference sequence). CDR3 region: CASSESPWPGEQYF. In DNA, the CDR3 is TGCGCCAGCAGTGAGTCCCCGTGGCCGGGCGAGCAGTACTTC.

J is TRBJ1-5 and V is TRBV10-3, with TRBD1 matching over 8 bases. The germline gives CDR1 ENHRY, CDR2 SYGVKD. CDR3 length: 14 residues. V trimming: 9 bases; J trimming: 5 bases; junction bases outside the gene matches: 9. CDR3: CAIGGDRLDQPQHF. CDR3 nucleotides: TGTGCCATTGGGGGGGACAGGCTGGATCAGCCCCAGCATTTT.

This clone has a handful of counts. In DNA, the CDR3 is TGTGCCAGCAGCCAAGAGAGACTAGCGGGTCACTACGAGCAGTACTTC. Translating it yields CASSQERLAGHYEQYF. The chain employs TRBV3-1 (or the pseudogene TRBV3-2) and TRBJ2-7, with 10 bases that match TRBD2. The V gene's germline CDR1 is LGHDT and CDR2 YNNKEL (reference sequence). With V trimmed by 0 bases and J by 3 bases, 5 bases remained unmatched. This CDR3 spans 16 amino acids.

The rearrangement joins TRBV28 to TRBJ2-4; D ambiguous. The CDR3 length is 13 residues. V lost 3 bases to trimming and J lost 6 bases, with 9 bases between them. CDR1 MDHEN and CDR2 SYDVKM come from the germline V gene. CDR3 sequence reads: CASSFRNRNIQYF. Written as DNA, the CDR3 is TGTGCCAGCAGTTTTCGGAACAGAAACATTCAGTACTTC.

The V gene is TRBV14, the J gene TRBJ2-5; 14 bases align to TRBD2. Germline V gene lookup returns CDR1 SGHDN and CDR2 FVKESK. The CDR3 runs to 14 residues. J gave up 5 bases and V 10 bases, and 6 bases lay outside the gene matches. This CDR3 reads CAKGTSGSRETQYF. CDR3 DNA sequence: TGTGCCAAAGGGACTAGCGGGAGTAGGGAGACCCAGTACTTC.

This chain links TRBV19 with TRBJ2-1; the match to TRBD2 covers 7 bases. Losses at the gene ends were 4 bases for V and 3 bases for J; bases not matched to a gene: 12. The CDR3 contains 17 residues. CDR1 is LNHDA, CDR2 SQIVND, per germline (reference sequence). In DNA form, the CDR3 reads TGTGCCAGTAGTAAATTAACCGGGACTAAGATCTACAATGAGCAGTTCTTC. Translated: CASSKLTGTKIYNEQFF. Combining the CDR3 with reference TRBV19 and TRBJ2-1 gives the whole variable domain DGGITQSPKYLFRKEGQNVTLSCEQNLNHDAMYWYRQDPGQGLRLIYYSQIVNDFQKGDIAEGYSVSREKKESFPLTVTSAQKNPTAFYLCASSKLTGTKIYNEQFFGPGTRLTVL.

In this sample, this clone turned up once. The chain carries TRBV6-5 and TRBJ2-3; perhaps TRBD2 as D (5 bases). This CDR3 spans 13 amino acids. Trimming stripped 11 bases from V and 6 bases from J, with 18 bases between. Germline values: CDR1 MNHEY, CDR2 SVGAGI. This chain's CDR3 is CAPLDEGDDTQYF. CDR3 DNA sequence: TGTGCCCCATTGGATGAGGGCGACGATACGCAGTATTTT.